The 17 T cell receptor beta chains below were found in one sample sequenced in a study of blood T cell repertoires in COVID-19. Repertoires were generated with immunoSEQ multiplex PCR, while TCRdb's copy carries only in-frame clones and drops some. The sample contains about 230,000 clones, 65% to 85% of which appear only once. Source material: peripheral blood. The receptors were sampled from a man between 40 and 49 years old with acute or convalescent COVID-19.

The chain recombines TRBV28 with TRBJ1-3; maybe TRBD1 (5 bases). Germline CDR1 MDHEN, CDR2 SYDVKM. Trimming cost V 1 base and J 4 bases, with 14 bases left between them. The CDR3 is 16 amino acids. This chain's CDR3 is CASSLSGSRRGNTIYF. The CDR3 bases are TGTGCCAGCAGTTTATCAGGGTCCAGAAGGGGAAACACCATATATTTT.

Only a few counts were recorded for this clone. CDR3 sequence: CASSQDQGQGVDTQYF. The DNA of the CDR3 is TGCGCCAGCAGCCAAGATCAAGGACAGGGGGTTGATACGCAGTATTTT. The J gene is TRBJ2-3, the V gene TRBV4-3; 10 bases align to TRBD1. The CDR3 extends over 16 amino acids. V gave up 0 bases and J gave up 6 bases; unmatched junction bases: 6. Germline-derived CDR1 and CDR2 are LGHNA and YSLEER.

This clone was picked up a small number of times. Here the CDR3 reads CASSLDSSFTYEQYF. CDR3 DNA sequence: TGCGCCAGCAGCTTGGACTCAAGCTTTACCTACGAGCAGTACTTC. V usage is TRBV5-1 and J usage is TRBJ2-7, with D uncertain. The CDR3 has 15 residues. Trimming stripped 0 bases from V and 2 bases from J, with 12 bases between. Germline V gene sequence: CDR1 SGHRS, CDR2 YFSETQ.

V is TRBV30 and J is TRBJ2-2; 9 nucleotides match TRBD2. From germline, CDR1 is GTSNPN and CDR2 SVGIG (reference sequence). The CDR3 extends over 18 amino acids. The V segment lost 0 bases and the J segment 3 bases; nucleotides outside the gene matches: 11. The CDR3 reads CAWSVQVGLAGYTGELFF. The CDR3 DNA sequence: TGTGCCTGGAGTGTACAGGTTGGGCTAGCGGGATACACCGGGGAGCTGTTTTTT.

V usage is TRBV7-2 and J usage is TRBJ2-7; D perhaps matches TRBD2 (5 bases). Trimming stripped 5 bases from V and 1 base from J, with 18 bases between. This CDR3 has 16 amino acids. Germline V CDR1 and CDR2: SGHTA, FQGNSA. CDR3 residues: CASSPVASGLSYEQYF. The CDR3 nucleotides are TGTGCCAGCAGCCCAGTGGCGAGCGGCTTATCCTACGAGCAGTACTTC.

V is TRBV6-6 and J is TRBJ2-1; 8 bases map to TRBD1. In germline, CDR1 is MNHNY, CDR2 SVGAGI (reference sequence). The CDR3 contains 18 residues. V was clipped by 5 bases and J by 7 bases; unmatched bases: 19. DNA for the CDR3: TGTGCCAGCAGTCCCCGGTCGGGGCAGGGGGCATGGTCTAATGAGCAGTTCTTC. The encoded protein is CASSPRSGQGAWSNEQFF.

The J gene is TRBJ2-1, the V gene TRBV3-1 (or the pseudogene TRBV3-2); 10 nucleotides agree with TRBD1. J was trimmed by 10 bases and V by 2 bases; bases with no gene match: 8. The CDR3 covers 15 residues. Germline V gene lookup returns CDR1 LGHDT and CDR2 YNNKEL (reference sequence). CDR3 protein: CASSQPGQGIYEQFF. In nucleotides, the CDR3 is TGTGCCAGCAGCCAACCGGGACAGGGGATTTACGAGCAGTTCTTC.

In this sample, this clone turned up once. The genes are TRBV3-1 (or the pseudogene TRBV3-2) and TRBJ2-3, with D unresolved. Trimming shortened V by 2 bases and J by 0 bases, and 6 bases separated the two germline ends. Looked up from germline, CDR1 is LGHDT and CDR2 is YNNKEL (reference sequence). This CDR3 contains 14 residues. The CDR3 protein is CASSQRRSTDTQYF. CDR3 bases: TGTGCCAGCAGCCAACGGCGGAGCACAGATACGCAGTATTTT.

The chain is built from TRBV7-9 and TRBJ2-5; D is ambiguous. Deletions cut 5 bases from V and 4 bases from J, with 8 bases between. The CDR3 length is 12 residues. Germline CDR1 is SEHNR and CDR2 is FQNEAQ (reference sequence). The CDR3 DNA sequence: TGTGCCAGCAGCCCTAATCTAGAGACCCAGTACTTC. It is translated as CASSPNLETQYF.

The chain has TRBV4-3 and TRBJ1-1; D perhaps matches TRBD1 (6 bases). The V end was cut by 1 base, the J end by 4 bases, with 13 bases between. The length of the CDR3 is 15 residues. Germline V gene lookup returns CDR1 LGHNA and CDR2 YSLEER. The CDR3 spells CASSQAAGVGTEAFF. The CDR3 DNA reads as TGCGCCAGCAGCCAAGCGGCAGGGGTGGGCACTGAAGCTTTCTTT.

V is TRBV9 and J is TRBJ2-7, with 7 bases lining up with TRBD2. The CDR3 is 15 residues long. V shed 3 bases, J shed 4 bases, and the junction held 10 bases outside the gene matches. The germline V gene encodes CDR1 SGDLS and CDR2 YYNGEE. DNA for the CDR3: TGTGCCAGCAGCGAAGGCGGGAGCTATTGGTACGAGCAGTACTTC. Amino acids: CASSEGGSYWYEQYF.

This chain joins TRBV7-9 and TRBJ2-1, with D possibly TRBD1 on 7 matching bases. Germline loops: CDR1 SEHNR, CDR2 FQNEAQ (reference sequence). V lost 1 base and J 5 bases, leaving 21 bases between the germline ends. The CDR3 has 18 residues. CDR3 residues: CASSLGRVQGGSHNEQFF. CDR3 DNA sequence: TGTGCCAGCAGCTTAGGCCGGGTCCAGGGGGGATCCCACAATGAGCAGTTCTTC. Full variable domain (rest looked up from reference TRBV7-9 and TRBJ2-1): DTGVSQNPRHKITKRGQNVTFRCDPISEHNRLYWYRQTLGQGPEFLTYFQNEAQLEKSRLLSDRFSAERPKGSFSTLEIQRTEQGDSAMYLCASSLGRVQGGSHNEQFFGPGTRLTVL.

The DNA of the CDR3 is TGTGCCAGCACCTGGACAGGGGGCGGCTCACCCCTCCACTTT. Translating gives CASTWTGGGSPLHF. The V gene is TRBV27, the J gene TRBJ1-6; 11 nucleotides align to TRBD1. Germline V gene data show CDR1 as MNHEY and CDR2 as SMNVEV (reference sequence). The CDR3 covers 14 residues. Trimming at V came to 7 bases and at J to 10 bases, leaving 6 bases not matched to a gene.

As concerns this clone: A read error may produce the germline difference seen at one junction end. The chain couples TRBV4-3 to TRBJ2-7; TRBD1 matches at 7 bases. CDR3 length: 14 amino acids. Germline loops: CDR1 LGHNA, CDR2 YSLEER. CDR3 residues: CASSQTGTAYAQYF. CDR3 in DNA: TGCGCCAGCAGCCAAACCGGGACAGCCTACGCGCAGTACTTC.

This CDR3 reads CASSSQTSGRDEQFF. The CDR3 DNA follows: TGTGCCAGTAGTAGCCAAACTAGCGGGAGGGATGAGCAGTTCTTC. The V call is TRBV19, the J call TRBJ2-1; 13 bases agree with TRBD2. The V gene's germline CDR1 is LNHDA and CDR2 SQIVND (reference sequence). Germline trimming cut 4 bases from V and 8 bases from J; bases unmatched to any gene: 5. This CDR3 region has 15 residues.

This clone came up once. The CDR3 sequence: CASPSWLTNEKLFF. The CDR3 DNA is TGTGCCAGCCCCTCCTGGCTGACTAATGAAAAACTGTTTTTT. The chain recombines TRBV6-4 with TRBJ1-4; unclear D gene. Trimming left V 8 bases short and J 2 bases short, with 12 bases between. This CDR3 region has 14 residues. Germline CDR1 and CDR2: MRHNA and SNTAGT.

The chain links TRBV7-2 to TRBJ2-5; D perhaps matches TRBD2 (5 bases). V was pared by 4 bases and J by 4 bases, with 22 bases between. Germline CDR1 SGHTA, CDR2 FQGNSA. The CDR3 is made up of 17 amino acids. The DNA of the CDR3 is TGTGCCAGCAGCTCCCAATCAAGCAGAGGGTTTCGAGAGACCCAGTACTTC. This encodes CASSSQSSRGFRETQYF.